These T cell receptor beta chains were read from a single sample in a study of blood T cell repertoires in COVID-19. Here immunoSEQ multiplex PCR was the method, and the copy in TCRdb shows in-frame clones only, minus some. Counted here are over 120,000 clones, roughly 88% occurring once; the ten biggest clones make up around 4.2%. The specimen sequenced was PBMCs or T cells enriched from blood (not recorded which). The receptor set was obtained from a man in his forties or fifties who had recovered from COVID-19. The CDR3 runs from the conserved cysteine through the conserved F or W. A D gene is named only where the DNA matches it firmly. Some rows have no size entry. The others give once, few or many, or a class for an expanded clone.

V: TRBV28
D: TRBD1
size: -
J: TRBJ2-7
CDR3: CASRDRAVYEQYF

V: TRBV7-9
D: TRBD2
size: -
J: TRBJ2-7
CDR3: CASSLSGGDSYEQYF

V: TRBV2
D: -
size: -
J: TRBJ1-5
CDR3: CASGPDTYQPQHF

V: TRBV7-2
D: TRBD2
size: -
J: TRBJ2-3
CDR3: CASSPVAGGYTQYF

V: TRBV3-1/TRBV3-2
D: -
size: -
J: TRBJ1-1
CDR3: CASSQGITGRASNTEAFF

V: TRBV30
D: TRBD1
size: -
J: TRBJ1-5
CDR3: CACSQRGLSYQPQHF

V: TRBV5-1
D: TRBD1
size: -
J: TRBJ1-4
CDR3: CASSFGPGQNEKLFF

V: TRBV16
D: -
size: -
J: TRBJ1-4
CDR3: CASSQSRTTNEKLFF

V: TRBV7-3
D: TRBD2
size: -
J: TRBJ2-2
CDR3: CASSGEGRTGELFF

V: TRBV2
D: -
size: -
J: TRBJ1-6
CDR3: CASRDSWGYNSPLHF

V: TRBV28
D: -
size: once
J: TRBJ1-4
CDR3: CASRDPGYNEKLFF

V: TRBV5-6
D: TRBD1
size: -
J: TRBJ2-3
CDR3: CASSLPQGSSDTQYF

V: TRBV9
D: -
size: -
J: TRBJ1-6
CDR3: CASSLGQYNSPLHF

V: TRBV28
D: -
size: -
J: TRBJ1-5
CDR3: CASTRGGSNQPQHF

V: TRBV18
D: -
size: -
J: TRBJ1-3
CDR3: CASSPNAGNSGNTIYF

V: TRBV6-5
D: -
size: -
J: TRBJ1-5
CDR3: CASIIGPYSNQPQHF

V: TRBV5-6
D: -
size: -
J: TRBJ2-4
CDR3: CASSFRVGVNIQYF

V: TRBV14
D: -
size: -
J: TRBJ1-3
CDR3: CASSSLDISGNTIYF

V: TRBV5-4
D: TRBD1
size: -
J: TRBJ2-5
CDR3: CASSFQSRTGAETQYF

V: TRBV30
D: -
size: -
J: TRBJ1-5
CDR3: CAWSQGLSQPQHF

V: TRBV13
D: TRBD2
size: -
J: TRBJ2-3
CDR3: CASSLPTIAGGGTDTQYF

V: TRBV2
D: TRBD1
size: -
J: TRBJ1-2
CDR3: CASSEGTGDGYTF

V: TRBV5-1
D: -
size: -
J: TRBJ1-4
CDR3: CASSFGGDEKLFF

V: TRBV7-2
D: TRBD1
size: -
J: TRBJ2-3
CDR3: CASRSGQGADTQYF

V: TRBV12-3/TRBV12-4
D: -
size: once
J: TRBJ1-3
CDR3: CASSPQRGNTIYF

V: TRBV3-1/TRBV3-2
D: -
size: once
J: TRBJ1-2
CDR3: CASSLEDGYTF

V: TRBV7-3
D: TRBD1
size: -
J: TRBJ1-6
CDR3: CASRLTGTENSPLHF

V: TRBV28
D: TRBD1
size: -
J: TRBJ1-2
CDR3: CASTSGTGGFGYTF

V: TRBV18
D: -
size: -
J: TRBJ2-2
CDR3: CASSPPVRGTGELFF

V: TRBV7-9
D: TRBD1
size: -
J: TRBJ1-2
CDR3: CASSPGQATNYGYTF

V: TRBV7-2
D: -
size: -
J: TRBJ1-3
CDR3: CASSLSRGARGNTIYF

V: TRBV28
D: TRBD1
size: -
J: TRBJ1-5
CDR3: CASSLTGTASNQPQHF

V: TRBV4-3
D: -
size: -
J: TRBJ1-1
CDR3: CASSQQQGRTEAFF

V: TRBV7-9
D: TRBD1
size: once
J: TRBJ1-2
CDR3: CASSSLGQWYGYTF

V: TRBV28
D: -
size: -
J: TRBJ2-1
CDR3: CASSSQGIDEQFF

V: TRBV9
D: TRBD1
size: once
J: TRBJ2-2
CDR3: CASSAGTGAGELFF